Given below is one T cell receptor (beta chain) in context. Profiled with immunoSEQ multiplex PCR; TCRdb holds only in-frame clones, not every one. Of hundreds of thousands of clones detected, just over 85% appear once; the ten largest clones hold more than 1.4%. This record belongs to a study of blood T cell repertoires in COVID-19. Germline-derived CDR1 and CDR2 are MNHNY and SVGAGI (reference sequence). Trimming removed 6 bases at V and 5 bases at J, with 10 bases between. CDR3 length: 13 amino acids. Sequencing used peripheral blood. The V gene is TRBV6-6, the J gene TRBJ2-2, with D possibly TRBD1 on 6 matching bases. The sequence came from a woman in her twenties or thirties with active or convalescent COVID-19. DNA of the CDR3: TGTGCCAGCAGCCTCGGGACAACCGGGGAGCTGTTTTTT. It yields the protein CASSLGTTGELFF.